A single sample gave rise to the 9 T cell receptor beta chains below, sequenced in a study of shared clonotypes between healthy human individuals. TCRdb's table, derived via immunoSEQ multiplex PCR, lists solely in-frame clones and lacks some. The repertoire holds roughly 1,000,000 clones, with around 78% as singletons. Source material: memory CD4+ T cells from PBMCs. The sample's subset: CD45RA-negative fraction. Receptor source: a man younger than 35 in good health. Some clones in this sample may be carry-over from other donors' samples.

V is TRBV11-2 and J is TRBJ1-2, with D possibly being TRBD1 (6 bases). V lost 0 bases, J lost 6 bases, and 14 bases lay in between. This CDR3 contains 15 residues. CDR1 SGHAT and CDR2 FQNNGV come from the germline V gene. CDR3 in amino acids: CASSLDINRDDGYTF. For the CDR3, the DNA is TGTGCCAGCAGCTTAGATATAAACAGGGACGATGGCTACACCTTC.

Details on this clone: Mismatch with germline at one junction end may stem from a read error. This chain connects TRBV7-2 to TRBJ2-5; D gene uncertain. In germline, CDR1 is SGHTA, CDR2 FQGNSA. This CDR3 has 17 residues. As DNA, the CDR3 is TGTGCCAGCAGCTTTCGATTCTTACTTTCCCACCAGGAGACCCAGTACTTC. Protein sequence: CASSFRFLLSHQETQYF.

The J gene is TRBJ2-7, the V gene TRBV9; a possible D gene is TRBD2 (7 bases). The CDR3 contains 16 residues. Germline-derived CDR1 and CDR2 are SGDLS and YYNGEE. V was cut by 4 bases and J by 1 base, with 18 bases left in between. The DNA of the CDR3 is TGTGCCAGCAGCCATGGGCGTCGGGGGGCGTCCTACGAGCAGTACTTC. Protein product: CASSHGRRGASYEQYF.

In its sample, this clone was seen a few times. The rearrangement links TRBV7-3 to TRBJ2-3, with D perhaps TRBD1 or TRBD2 (5 bases each). Trimming removed 4 bases at V and 4 bases at J, with 15 bases between. Germline lookup yields CDR1 SGHTA and CDR2 FQGTGA. The CDR3 is made up of 15 amino acids. In DNA form, the CDR3 reads TGTGCCAGCAGCTCTCGACCCCGAGGGGCAGATACGCAGTATTTT. It is translated as CASSSRPRGADTQYF.

This rearrangement joins TRBV5-3 to TRBJ2-6; D might be TRBD1 or TRBD2, each matching 5 bases. TRBV5-3 is an open reading frame whose function is uncertain. Deletions cut 4 bases from V and 0 bases from J, with 14 bases between. The CDR3 contains 17 residues. The CDR3 here is CARSNPGPLSGANVLTF. The CDR3 DNA follows: TGTGCCAGAAGCAATCCGGGACCTCTCTCTGGGGCCAACGTCCTGACTTTC.

For this clone: In the same sample, other DNA sequences code for this CDR3. This chain connects TRBV18 to TRBJ1-4; D is perhaps TRBD1 (5 bases). Trimming cost V 2 bases and J 6 bases, with 7 bases left between them. Germline lookup yields CDR1 KGHSH and CDR2 LQKENI. This CDR3 is built from 13 residues. CDR3 DNA sequence: TGTGCCAGCTCACCAGGGGGAGATGAAAAACTGTTTTTT. It translates to CASSPGGDEKLFF. Together with reference TRBV18 and TRBJ1-4, the CDR3 gives the full variable domain: NAGVMQNPRHLVRRRGQEARLRCSPMKGHSHVYWYRQLPEEGLKFMVYLQKENIIDESGMPKERFSAEFPKEGPSILRIQQVVRGDSAAYFCASSPGGDEKLFFGSGTQLSVL.

The chain links TRBV9 to TRBJ1-2; the D is unclear. CDR1 and CDR2 (germline): SGDLS, YYNGEE. Trimming stripped 3 bases from V and 2 bases from J, with 8 bases between. The CDR3 is 13 residues long. In DNA form, the CDR3 reads TGTGCCAGCAGCGCCCGGACCAACTATGGCTACACCTTC. Translation gives CASSARTNYGYTF. Full variable domain (remainder filled in from reference TRBV9 and TRBJ1-2): DSGVTQTPKHLITATGQRVTLRCSPRSGDLSVYWYQQSLDQGLQFLIQYYNGEERAKGNILERFSAQQFPDLHSELNLSSLELGDSALYFCASSARTNYGYTFGSGTRLTVV.

This clone was seen once. The chain couples TRBV7-3 to TRBJ2-3; 8 nucleotides match TRBD2. This CDR3 has 15 amino acids. V dropped 8 bases and J dropped 3; count of bases not matched to a gene: 10. CDR1 is SGHTA, CDR2 FQGTGA, per germline. CDR3 DNA: TGTGCCAGCCAGCGGAGCGGGAGCACGACAGATACGCAGTATTTT. Translation gives CASQRSGSTTDTQYF.

The CDR3 coding sequence is TGCGCCAGCAGCCAAGACCGAGGGGACACTGAAGCTTTCTTT. It yields the protein CASSQDRGDTEAFF. The chain has TRBV4-1 and TRBJ1-1; weak D call: TRBD1 (5 bases). Germline CDR1 MGHRA, CDR2 YSYEKL. The CDR3 covers 14 residues. Trimming cost V 0 bases and J 3 bases, with 8 bases left between them.